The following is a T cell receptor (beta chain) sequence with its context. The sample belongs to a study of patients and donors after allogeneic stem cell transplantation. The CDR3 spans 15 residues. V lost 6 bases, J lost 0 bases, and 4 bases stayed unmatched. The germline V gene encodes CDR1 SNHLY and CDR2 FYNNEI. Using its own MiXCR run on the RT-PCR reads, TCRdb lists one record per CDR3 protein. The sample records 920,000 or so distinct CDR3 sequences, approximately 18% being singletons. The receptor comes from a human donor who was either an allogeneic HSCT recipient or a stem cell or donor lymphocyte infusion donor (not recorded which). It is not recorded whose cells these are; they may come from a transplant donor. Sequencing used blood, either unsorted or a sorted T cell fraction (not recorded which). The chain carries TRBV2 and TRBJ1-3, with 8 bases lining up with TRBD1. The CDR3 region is CASRQGVDSGNTIYF. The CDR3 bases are TGTGCCAGCAGACAGGGGGTAGACTCTGGAAACACCATATATTTT.